These 14 T cell receptor beta chains were sequenced from one sample in a study of shared clonotypes between healthy human individuals (dated by TCRdb to the early 2020s). Library creation used the immunoSEQ multiplex PCR assay. TCRdb limited this immuneACCESS table to in-frame rearrangements with V and J called. A share of clones is missing; checked studies link under half to unresolved V genes, and the rest is unexplained. The sample data list around 700,000 clones, and around 72% of these were observed just once. The ten largest clones add up to approximately 2% of the sample. The sample comprised memory CD4+ T cells sorted from blood. The cell subset or site label here, explained by the study, means: CD45RA-negative fraction. The receptors come from a woman aged 25 to 39 in good health.

This clone appeared a few times. The chain couples TRBV6-6 to TRBJ2-7; perhaps TRBD2 as D (6 bases). This CDR3 region has 13 residues. Trimming pared 5 bases from V and 6 bases from J, leaving 14 bases between. CDR1 is MNHNY, CDR2 SVGAGI, per germline (reference sequence). The CDR3 coding sequence is TGTGCCAGCAGTCCCCCTTCCGGGGGCGAGCAGTACTTC. Residues: CASSPPSGGEQYF.

The J gene is TRBJ2-1, the V gene TRBV5-1; 11 bases are shared with TRBD2. The germline V gene has CDR1 SGHRS and CDR2 YFSETQ. This CDR3 spans 15 amino acids. The ends lost 5 bases at V and 9 bases at J; junction bases unmatched: 10. Here the CDR3 reads CASRSLAGGVSEQFF. The CDR3 DNA reads TGCGCCAGCAGGTCTCTAGCGGGAGGCGTGTCTGAGCAGTTCTTC.

J is TRBJ1-5 and V is TRBV19; TRBD1 aligns across 8 bases. The CDR3 contains 16 residues. Germline CDR1 reads LNHDA; CDR2 reads SQIVND (reference sequence). J lost 2 bases, V lost 6 bases, and 9 bases had no gene match. The CDR3 nucleotides are TGTGCCAGTAGAACCGGACAGGGCCGGGGCAATCAGCCCCAGCATTTT. Its translation is CASRTGQGRGNQPQHF. The full variable domain, with the rest looked up from reference TRBV19 and TRBJ1-5, is DGGITQSPKYLFRKEGQNVTLSCEQNLNHDAMYWYRQDPGQGLRLIYYSQIVNDFQKGDIAEGYSVSREKKESFPLTVTSAQKNPTAFYLCASRTGQGRGNQPQHFGDGTRLSIL.

Concerning this clone: Being one base from a much bigger clone, this may be a read error. At the DNA level, this CDR3 is encoded by other sequences in the same sample as well. This chain uses TRBV7-9 with TRBJ1-1; 7 positions agree with TRBD1. With V trimmed by 3 bases and J by 3 bases, 4 bases remained unmatched. CDR1 is SEHNR, CDR2 FQNEAQ, per germline (reference sequence). This CDR3 has 14 residues. The CDR3 reads CASSFPDRDTEAFF. Here the CDR3 DNA reads TGTGCCAGCAGCTTTCCTGACAGGGACACTGAAGCTTTCTTT.

The sample holds one count of this clone. The genes are TRBV5-4 and TRBJ2-1; 10 nucleotides align to TRBD2. With 8 bases clipped from V and 4 bases from J, the junction kept 3 bases outside the gene matches. Germline CDR1 reads SGHNT; CDR2 reads YYREEE (reference sequence). The CDR3 loop spans 13 amino acids. The CDR3 bases are TGTGCCAGTGCGACTAGCGGGTACAATGAGCAGTTCTTC. It codes for CASATSGYNEQFF.

The chain is built from TRBV7-7 and TRBJ1-1; the D is unclear. V was pared by 6 bases and J by 4 bases, with 12 bases between. This CDR3 has 13 residues. Germline loops: CDR1 SSHAT, CDR2 FNYEAQ (reference sequence). The CDR3 loop reads CASSPNTGTEAFF. For the CDR3, the DNA is TGTGCCAGCAGTCCCAATACGGGCACTGAAGCTTTCTTT.

The table lists this clone with a few counts. V gene TRBV7-8 combines with J gene TRBJ2-7, with TRBD2 matching over 7 bases. J gave up 3 bases and V 7 bases, and 15 bases lay outside the gene matches. CDR1 and CDR2 from the germline V gene are SGHVS and FQNEAQ. The CDR3 runs 16 residues. CDR3 bases: TGTGCCAGCACCCCCTTAGCTAGCGGACTAAACTACGAGCAGTACTTC. This encodes CASTPLASGLNYEQYF.

The chain uses TRBV9 and TRBJ1-1; 7 nucleotides agree with TRBD1. Per the germline V gene, CDR1 is SGDLS and CDR2 is YYNGEE. This CDR3 comprises 14 residues. Trimming took 3 bases from V and 5 from J; bases not matched to a gene: 7. The CDR3 region is CASSGTLTGTEAFF. DNA of the CDR3: TGTGCCAGCAGCGGAACCTTGACAGGGACTGAAGCTTTCTTT.

The chain couples TRBV28 to TRBJ2-7; D gene unclear. The CDR3 length is 14 residues. Trimming pared 7 bases from V and 6 bases from J, leaving 19 bases between. CDR1 is MDHEN, CDR2 SYDVKM, per germline. Here the CDR3 reads CASTPVPRKGEQYF. DNA for the CDR3: TGTGCCAGCACTCCAGTGCCCCGCAAAGGCGAGCAGTACTTC.

The gene calls are TRBV19 and TRBJ2-5; D is possibly TRBD1 or TRBD2 (5 bases each). Per the germline V gene, CDR1 is LNHDA and CDR2 is SQIVND (reference sequence). The CDR3 contains 16 residues. The germline V and J ends were trimmed by 5 bases and 2 bases, with 18 bases remaining between them. The CDR3 bases are TGTGCCAGTAGTCTATGGGGGTCCGACAGACAAGAGACCCAGTACTTC. This sequence encodes CASSLWGSDRQETQYF.

The chain carries TRBV7-8 and TRBJ1-2, with 10 bases lining up with TRBD1. V lost 1 base to trimming and J lost 6 bases; unmatched junction nucleotides: 2. CDR1 and CDR2 from the germline V gene are SGHVS and FQNEAQ. CDR3 length: 14 residues. The CDR3 loop reads CASSLETGGDGYTF. In DNA, the CDR3 is TGTGCCAGCAGCTTAGAGACAGGGGGCGATGGCTACACCTTC.

This chain connects TRBV5-1 to TRBJ1-3; maybe TRBD1 (5 bases). Germline assignment: CDR1 SGHRS and CDR2 YFSETQ. The CDR3 extends over 13 amino acids. V lost 8 bases and J lost 0, with 9 bases in between. The DNA of the CDR3 is TGCGCCAGGAGCGGGGGCTCTGGAAACACCATATATTTT. This sequence encodes CARSGGSGNTIYF.

A remark on this clone: Other DNA sequences within the sample encode an identical CDR3. The chain joins TRBV7-2 to TRBJ2-7; D not certain. Germline loops: CDR1 SGHTA, CDR2 FQGNSA. Trimming pared 5 bases from V and 0 bases from J, leaving 8 bases between. The CDR3 runs 13 residues. The CDR3 sequence is CASSRTVSYEQYF. The CDR3 nucleotides are TGTGCCAGCAGCCGTACTGTCTCCTACGAGCAGTACTTC. Full variable domain (missing parts from reference TRBV7-2 and TRBJ2-7): GAGVSQSPSNKVTEKGKDVELRCDPISGHTALYWYRQSLGQGLEFLIYFQGNSAPDKSGLPSDRFSAERTGGSVSTLTIQRTQQEDSAVYLCASSRTVSYEQYFGPGTRLTVT.

V gene TRBV18 combines with J gene TRBJ2-4; D possibly uses TRBD1 or TRBD2 (5 bases each). Germline-derived CDR1 and CDR2 are KGHSH and LQKENI. Trimming removed 3 bases at V and 1 base at J, with 13 bases between. The CDR3 loop spans 16 amino acids. The CDR3, as DNA: TGTGCCAGCTCACCGGGACCTCCCGGGGCCAAAAACATTCAGTACTTC. It yields the protein CASSPGPPGAKNIQYF.